The clone carrying this T cell receptor (beta chain) was detected many times. Its antigen is as yet unknown. The second PCR ran roughly 7 to 12 cycles with a sample-barcoded 5' primer and J-beta primers. The authors tagged each cDNA molecule using a template-switch adaptor with 12 random nucleotides. One entry per CDR3 protein results from TCRdb running MiXCR on the 5' RACE reads. Here the sample spans approximately 1,000,000 distinct CDR3 sequences, 45% being singletons. The data are from a study of blood T cells in healthy people across ages. Study-wide results and caveats: Donor CMV status, an unknown factor, possibly confounded changes in expanded clonotypes.

The CDR3 is 11 residues long. In germline, CDR1 is MDHEN, CDR2 SYDVKM. Deletions cut 10 bases from V and 7 bases from J, with 11 bases between. This receptor was identified in a woman between 55 and 75 years old in good health. This chain joins TRBV28 and TRBJ2-4; D assignment may be TRBD1 or TRBD2 (7 bases each). Sequencing was performed on blood. The CDR3 nucleotides read TGTGCCATCAGGGGGGGGAACATTCAGTACTTC. The encoded protein is CAIRGGNIQYF. Full variable domain (remainder filled in from reference TRBV28 and TRBJ2-4): DVKVTQSSRYLVKRTGEKVFLECVQDMDHENMFWYRQDPGLGLRLIYFSYDVKMKEKGDIPEGYSVSREKKERFSLILESASTNQTSMYLCAIRGGNIQYFGAGTRLSVL.